A single sample is the source of the 28 T cell receptor beta chains below, sequenced in a study of spatial heterogeneity in lung cancer. One entry per CDR3 protein results from TCRdb running MiXCR on the 5' RACE reads. Among about 38,000 distinct CDR3 sequences listed, 6.5% to 9.5% were seen once. Time point: sample taken at primary tumor resection. The input for sequencing was PBMCs, taken at surgery. Source of these receptors: a male donor with early-stage non-small cell lung cancer.

The rearrangement uses TRBV25-1 and TRBJ1-5; D is unclear. V dropped 3 bases and J dropped 6 bases, with 6 bases sitting between them. Germline V gene lookup returns CDR1 MGHDK and CDR2 SYGVNS. The CDR3 has 12 amino acids. The CDR3 nucleotides are TGTGCCAGCAGTGATACGGGTCAGCCCCAGCATTTT. Translated, it gives CASSDTGQPQHF.

V usage is TRBV6-6 and J usage is TRBJ1-2; maybe TRBD1 (5 bases). This CDR3 is 18 amino acids long. V lost 0 bases, J lost 6 bases, and 23 bases lay in between. Germline V lookup: CDR1 MNHNY, CDR2 SVGAGI (reference sequence). For the CDR3, the DNA is TGTGCCAGCAGTTACTCCTTCATGAGGACGGGGGGTCAAGATGGCTACACCTTC. Its protein is CASSYSFMRTGGQDGYTF.

The count of this clonotype is one. This could be a read error, since a much larger clone is one nucleotide away. The V call is TRBV23-1, the J call TRBJ2-5; perhaps TRBD2 as D (5 bases). TRBV23-1 is known as an ORF, though its function is uncertain. The CDR3 has 15 residues. The CDR3: CASSQSTTAEETQNF. The CDR3 bases are TGCGCCAGCAGTCAATCGACTACCGCGGAGGAGACCCAGAACTTC.

This clonotype was seen at least ten times. The J gene is TRBJ1-1, the V gene TRBV29-1; 9 nucleotides align to TRBD1. The V gene's germline CDR1 is SQVTM and CDR2 ANQGSEA. The CDR3 covers 17 residues. V dropped 3 bases and J dropped 0; count of bases not matched to a gene: 11. CDR3 sequence: CSVDPRTGVLMNTEAFF. The DNA of the CDR3 is TGCAGCGTTGACCCTCGGACAGGGGTGTTAATGAACACTGAAGCTTTCTTT.

This clonotype showed up just a few times. This chain connects TRBV7-2 to TRBJ1-2; tentative D call: TRBD1 (5 bases). CDR1 is SGHTA and CDR2 is FQGNSA in the germline V gene. Trimming stripped 7 bases from V and 4 bases from J, with 13 bases between. This CDR3 comprises 13 residues. CDR3 DNA sequence: TGTGCCAGCACTTCGCAGGGTCGCTATGGCTACACCTTC. Protein: CASTSQGRYGYTF. Full variable domain (outside the CDR3, taken from reference TRBV7-2 and TRBJ1-2): GAGVSQSPSNKVTEKGKDVELRCDPISGHTALYWYRQSLGQGLEFLIYFQGNSAPDKSGLPSDRFSAERTGGSVSTLTIQRTQQEDSAVYLCASTSQGRYGYTFGSGTRLTVV.

This clonotype was counted ten times or more. The chain has TRBV6-1 and TRBJ2-2; no definite D call. The length of the CDR3 is 10 residues. V lost 10 bases, J lost 7 bases, and 7 bases lay in between. Germline loops: CDR1 MNHNS, CDR2 SASEGT. The DNA of the CDR3 is TGTGCCACCCTTATCGGGGAGCTGTTTTTT. It yields the protein CATLIGELFF.

This clonotype was seen repeatedly, ten times or more. This sequence joins TRBV6-2 or TRBV6-3 and TRBJ2-1; D gene ambiguous. Germline V gene sequence: CDR1 MNHEY, CDR2 SVGEGT. Trimming removed 4 bases from V and 8 bases from J, with 15 bases in between. There are 14 residues in the CDR3. Here the CDR3 reads CASSSFRTSDEQFF. The CDR3, as DNA: TGTGCCAGCAGTTCCTTTAGGACGTCGGATGAGCAGTTCTTC.

The rearrangement joins TRBV20-1 to TRBJ1-1, with no clear D. The germline V and J ends were trimmed by 5 bases and 0 bases, with 13 bases remaining between them. This CDR3 comprises 14 residues. CDR1 is DFQATT, CDR2 SNEGSKA, per germline (reference sequence). The CDR3 DNA is TGCAGTGCTGAAGGACGGGTAATGAACACTGAAGCTTTCTTT. This codes for CSAEGRVMNTEAFF.

The sample holds many counts of this clonotype. The V call is TRBV24-1, the J call TRBJ1-1; D ambiguous. CDR1 KGHDR and CDR2 SFDVKD come from the germline V gene. CDR3 size: 12 residues. V was trimmed by 4 bases and J by 4 bases, leaving 6 bases between them. The CDR3 is CATSDGITEAFF. The DNA for the CDR3 is TGTGCCACCAGTGACGGGATCACTGAAGCTTTCTTT.

The sample holds many counts of this clonotype. This chain uses TRBV7-3 with TRBJ2-6, with no clear D. From germline, CDR1 is SGHTA and CDR2 FQGTGA. This CDR3 contains 15 residues. V lost 5 bases and J 0 bases, leaving 8 bases between the germline ends. DNA for the CDR3: TGTGCCAGCAGCGACGGAACCTCTGGGGCCAACGTCCTGACTTTC. This translates into CASSDGTSGANVLTF. Drawing the rest from reference TRBV7-3 and TRBJ2-6, the complete variable domain is GAGVSQTPSNKVTEKGKYVELRCDPISGHTALYWYRQSLGQGPEFLIYFQGTGAADDSGLPNDRFFAVRPEGSVSTLKIQRTERGDSAVYLCASSDGTSGANVLTFGAGSRLTVL.

Turning to this clonotype: A much larger clonotype is one base distant, so this may be a read error. The J gene is TRBJ1-1, the V gene TRBV7-8; D remains ambiguous. Germline CDR1 SGHVS, CDR2 FQNEAQ. This CDR3 contains 14 residues. CDR3 sequence: CASSLVIVNTEALF. CDR3 DNA sequence: TGTGCCAGCAGCTTAGTAATCGTGAACACTGAAGCTCTCTTT.

This clonotype was counted at least ten times. The genes are TRBV27 and TRBJ1-1, with a weak D call TRBD1 (5 bases). Trimming left V 3 bases short and J 6 bases short, with 11 bases between. The CDR3 loop spans 13 amino acids. CDR1 is MNHEY and CDR2 is SMNVEV in the germline V gene (reference sequence). Here the CDR3 reads CASSFPGGAEAFF. The CDR3 DNA sequence: TGTGCCAGCAGTTTTCCCGGGGGGGCTGAAGCTTTCTTT.

The chain combines TRBV3-1 with TRBJ1-2; tentatively, D is TRBD1 (6 bases). V shed 0 bases and J shed 5 bases, with 13 bases lying between them. CDR3 size: 15 residues. The germline gives CDR1 LGHDT, CDR2 YNNKEL (reference sequence). The CDR3 nucleotides are TGTGCCAGCAGCCAAGATTTGGGGGCCCAATATGGCTACACCTTC. Protein sequence: CASSQDLGAQYGYTF.

This clonotype has just one count. The germline gene is not matched at one end of the junction; a read error may be the cause. The chain links TRBV6-1 to TRBJ2-2; 8 bases fit TRBD1. Germline V gene lookup returns CDR1 MNHNS and CDR2 SASEGT. The CDR3 length is 16 residues. The CDR3 bases are TGTGCCAGCAGTGAAACAGGGGGAGCAAACACCGGGGATCTGTTTTTT. This gives the protein CASSETGGANTGDLFF.

This clonotype was counted at least ten times. The CDR3 protein is CASSAQGSEETQYF. CDR3 nucleotides: TGTGCCAGCAGCGCACAGGGAAGTGAAGAGACCCAGTACTTC. The gene calls are TRBV9 and TRBJ2-5, with D possibly TRBD1 on 6 matching bases. This CDR3 region has 14 residues. V dropped 3 bases and J dropped 3 bases, with 12 bases sitting between them. Germline CDR1 reads SGDLS; CDR2 reads YYNGEE.

In its sample, this clonotype was seen a few times. This CDR3 is CASRERQGLSYGYTF. The CDR3 DNA reads TGTGCCAGCAGAGAACGACAGGGCCTCTCCTATGGCTACACCTTC. The chain carries TRBV2 and TRBJ1-2, with 7 bases lining up with TRBD1. J was trimmed by 4 bases and V by 6 bases; bases with no gene match: 11. This CDR3 is 15 amino acids long. Germline loops: CDR1 SNHLY, CDR2 FYNNEI.

As for this clonotype: An end of the junction does not agree with germline; a read error may underlie this. CDR3 in amino acids: CVSSLEVTPPYEQYF. The CDR3 DNA follows: TGTGTCAGCAGCTTAGAAGTTACTCCTCCTTACGAGCAGTACTTC. V usage is TRBV3-1 and J usage is TRBJ2-7; the D is unclear. Germline CDR1 reads LGHDT; CDR2 reads YNNKEL (reference sequence). The length of the CDR3 is 15 residues.

This clonotype was detected many times. This chain links TRBV6-1 with TRBJ1-5, with a weak D call TRBD1 (6 bases). V lost 8 bases to trimming and J lost 2 bases, with 10 bases between them. Germline CDR1 is MNHNS and CDR2 is SASEGT. The CDR3 extends over 13 amino acids. CDR3 in amino acids: CASHRAGNQPQHF. CDR3 coding DNA: TGTGCCAGCCACAGGGCGGGCAATCAGCCCCAGCATTTT.

There are many counts of this clonotype. This chain connects TRBV5-1 to TRBJ2-7, with D possibly TRBD2 on 6 matching bases. The CDR3 is 15 amino acids. Germline V gene data show CDR1 as SGHRS and CDR2 as YFSETQ. V gave up 3 bases and J gave up 6 bases, with 19 bases separating them. The CDR3, as DNA: TGCGCCAGCAGCTCTTCGACTAGTGAAGGTGGCGAGCAGTACTTC. Amino acid sequence: CASSSSTSEGGEQYF.

The sample holds a few counts of this clonotype. The genes are TRBV7-9 and TRBJ1-1; the D is unclear. This CDR3 is 14 amino acids long. The V gene lost 2 bases and the J gene lost 2 bases, with 9 bases spanning the gap. The germline CDR1 and CDR2 sequences are SEHNR and FQNEAQ (reference sequence). This CDR3 reads CASSLRQINTEAFF. In DNA form, the CDR3 reads TGTGCCAGCAGCTTAAGGCAGATCAACACTGAAGCTTTCTTT.

This clonotype was counted ten times or more. The rearrangement links TRBV11-2 to TRBJ1-5, with D unresolved. CDR3 length: 13 amino acids. Trimming took off 1 base at V and 5 bases at J, with 6 bases between the two ends. CDR1 and CDR2 from the germline V gene are SGHAT and FQNNGV. CDR3 DNA sequence: TGTGCCAGCAGCTTAGGGAGGGATCAGCCCCAGCATTTT. It yields the protein CASSLGRDQPQHF. Full variable domain (rest looked up from reference TRBV11-2 and TRBJ1-5): EAGVAQSPRYKIIEKRQSVAFWCNPISGHATLYWYQQILGQGPKLLIQFQNNGVVDDSQLPKDRFSAERLKGVDSTLKIQPAKLEDSAVYLCASSLGRDQPQHFGDGTRLSIL.

Many counts were recorded for this clonotype. This rearrangement joins TRBV20-1 to TRBJ1-1, with 7 positions matching TRBD1. The germline V gene has CDR1 DFQATT and CDR2 SNEGSKA (reference sequence). The length of the CDR3 is 11 residues. After removal of 7 bases from V and 6 bases from J, the junction contained 5 bases not matched to a gene. The CDR3 DNA follows: TGCAGTGGCAGGGGGGTGGCTGAAGCTTTCTTT. Translating it yields CSGRGVAEAFF.

In this sample, this clonotype turned up a few times. The chain employs TRBV19 and TRBJ1-2; no clear D gene. The CDR3 is 12 amino acids. Trimming removed 10 bases at V and 3 bases at J, with 12 bases between. Germline values: CDR1 LNHDA, CDR2 SQIVND (reference sequence). This chain's CDR3 is CATSRDDYGYTF. The CDR3 DNA reads TGTGCCACCTCTCGGGATGACTATGGCTACACCTTC.

The sample holds many counts of this clonotype. CDR3 amino acids: CASSLGTGHEKLFF. For the CDR3, the DNA is TGTGCCAGCAGCTTGGGGACGGGTCATGAAAAACTGTTTTTT. V gene TRBV7-9 combines with J gene TRBJ1-4; possibly TRBD1 for D (5 bases). V was clipped by 3 bases and J by 6 bases, with 11 bases between them. The CDR3 has 14 residues. Germline CDR1 reads SEHNR; CDR2 reads FQNEAQ (reference sequence).

This clonotype was recorded many times. This chain links TRBV6-2 or TRBV6-3 with TRBJ1-1, with a tentative D call TRBD1 (5 bases). Germline V CDR1 and CDR2: MNHEY, SVGEGT. This CDR3 comprises 12 residues. The V end was cut by 1 base, the J end by 9 bases, with 9 bases between. The CDR3 sequence is CASSYWQGKAFF. In DNA, the CDR3 is TGTGCCAGCAGTTACTGGCAGGGTAAAGCTTTCTTT.

The chain joins TRBV9 to TRBJ2-3, with D perhaps TRBD1 (7 bases). V gave up 2 bases and J gave up 0 bases, with 13 bases separating them. The germline V gene has CDR1 SGDLS and CDR2 YYNGEE. This CDR3 is built from 16 residues. DNA for the CDR3: TGTGCCAGCAGCGTGGAGGGGGCCGCCAGCACAGATACGCAGTATTTT. Its translation is CASSVEGAASTDTQYF. The full variable domain, in which reference TRBV9 and TRBJ2-3 provide the parts outside the CDR3, is DSGVTQTPKHLITATGQRVTLRCSPRSGDLSVYWYQQSLDQGLQFLIQYYNGEERAKGNILERFSAQQFPDLHSELNLSSLELGDSALYFCASSVEGAASTDTQYFGPGTRLTVL.

The chain is built from TRBV2 and TRBJ1-2; D remains ambiguous. This CDR3 comprises 11 residues. Trimming took 5 bases from V and 5 from J, leaving 6 bases between them. The germline V gene encodes CDR1 SNHLY and CDR2 FYNNEI. The CDR3 loop reads CASSRKYGYTF. CDR3 sequence (DNA): TGTGCCAGCAGTAGGAAGTATGGCTACACCTTC.

This clonotype was picked up many times. V is TRBV7-8 and J is TRBJ2-1; the match to TRBD2 covers 8 bases. V gave up 1 base and J gave up 4 bases; unmatched junction bases: 3. CDR1 and CDR2 from the germline V gene are SGHVS and FQNEAQ. This CDR3 spans 15 amino acids. The chain's CDR3 is CASSLVAGLYNEQFF. CDR3 bases: TGTGCCAGCAGCTTAGTAGCGGGGTTATACAATGAGCAGTTCTTC.